This TCR beta chain was sequenced in a study of blood T cell repertoires in COVID-19. About the study: Some COVID-19 samples were acute and others convalescent; all came from the United States, Italy and Spain. From T cells, B-cell-depleted T cells, or PBMCs came the material, which was cDNA or gDNA.

Trimming took off 4 bases at V and 0 bases at J, with 9 bases between the two ends. From germline, CDR1 is KGHDR and CDR2 SFDVKD. The CDR3 has 16 amino acids. Authors' data handling: Quantification of nucleated cells was approximated via reference gene primer amplification. Libraries were prepared by immunoSEQ multiplex PCR; TCRdb keeps only in-frame clonotypes and omits some of them. D and trimming were read from the DNA, whereas the V and J calls and clone size are those reported in that table. The data hold 130,000 or so clones, with around 89% observed a single time. The specimen sequenced was peripheral blood. The V call is TRBV24-1, the J call TRBJ2-6; D may be TRBD1 (5 bases). This clonotype originated in a human donor in a cohort sampled during active COVID-19. DNA of the CDR3: TGTGCCACCAGTGACCACAGGTTCTCTGGGGCCAACGTCCTGACTTTC. Its protein product is CATSDHRFSGANVLTF.